The entry below describes one T cell receptor beta chain. Its antigen is undetermined. CDR3 length: 14 amino acids. Germline V lookup: CDR1 LNHDA, CDR2 SQIVND (reference sequence). V dropped 7 bases and J dropped 1; count of bases not matched to a gene: 3. This sample was included in a study of shared clonotypes between healthy human individuals. Study summary: For every donor, three CD4 naive, three CD4 memory, two CD8 naive and one CD8 memory plates were used.

Samples underwent the assay at deep level. TCRdb keeps only in-frame clones here, not all; method: immunoSEQ multiplex PCR. Among about 2.4 million clones listed, around nine tenths were seen once. Regarding the study as a whole: Larger richness was generally estimated for naive than memory subsets.

This chain uses TRBV19 with TRBJ1-2; TRBD1 aligns across 10 bases. The clonotype originates from a man younger than 30 in good health. Sequencing was carried out using naive CD4+ T cells sorted from blood. Subset here: CD45RA+ positively selected. The CDR3 coding sequence is TGTGCCAGTAAGAGGGACAGGGGTAACTATGGCTACACCTTC. It translates to CASKRDRGNYGYTF.